This entry lists 27 T cell receptor beta chains sequenced from one sample in a study of OX40 agonist ivuxolimab in advanced cancers. The table came from immunoSEQ multiplex PCR; TCRdb's copy has only in-frame clones and leaves some out. The sample lists 60,000 to 75,000 clones, about 90% occurring once. This sample comprised CD4+ or CD8+ T cells sorted from blood, obtained in a trial of the OX40 agonist ivuxolimab. The receptors shown here come from an adult with an advanced solid tumor such as melanoma, head and neck, liver or kidney cancer.

This sequence joins TRBV6-5 and TRBJ2-3, with D unclear. The CDR3 sequence is 12 residues long. V lost 1 base, J lost 4 bases, and 3 bases lay in between. Germline values: CDR1 MNHEY, CDR2 SVGAGI. CDR3 region: CASSYYPDTQYF. In nucleotides, the CDR3 is TGTGCCAGCAGTTACTATCCAGATACGCAGTATTTT.

Here the CDR3 reads CASIRGRFYNEQFF. Here the CDR3 DNA reads TGTGCCAGCATCAGGGGGAGGTTCTACAATGAGCAGTTCTTC. The V call is TRBV6-6, the J call TRBJ2-1, with D tentatively TRBD1 (7 bases). Trimming left V 7 bases short and J 3 bases short, with 13 bases between. The V gene's germline CDR1 is MNHNY and CDR2 SVGAGI (reference sequence). CDR3 length equals 14 residues.

The CDR3 loop reads CASSPPTRGDTGELFF. In nucleotides, the CDR3 is TGTGCCAGCTCACCACCGACAAGGGGTGACACCGGGGAGCTGTTTTTT. V gene TRBV18 combines with J gene TRBJ2-2, with a possible D match to TRBD1 (5 bases). Germline V gene data show CDR1 as KGHSH and CDR2 as LQKENI. The CDR3 spans 16 residues. With 0 bases removed from V and 3 bases from J, the gap between germline ends came to 11 bases. Together with reference TRBV18 and TRBJ2-2, the CDR3 gives the full variable domain: NAGVMQNPRHLVRRRGQEARLRCSPMKGHSHVYWYRQLPEEGLKFMVYLQKENIIDESGMPKERFSAEFPKEGPSILRIQQVVRGDSAAYFCASSPPTRGDTGELFFGEGSRLTVL.

A single count supports this clone. V and J are TRBV18 and TRBJ2-6; D may be TRBD1 (6 bases). Germline V gene sequence: CDR1 KGHSH, CDR2 LQKENI. Trimming removed 3 bases from V and 0 bases from J, with 12 bases in between. The length of the CDR3 is 17 residues. In nucleotides, the CDR3 is TGTGCCAGCTCACCCGGGACAATCGCCTCTGGGGCCAACGTCCTGACTTTC. Its protein product is CASSPGTIASGANVLTF.

The chain uses TRBV5-8 and TRBJ1-6; TRBD1 might be the D (5 bases). The V end lost 5 bases, the J end lost 9 bases, and 18 bases lay between the germline ends. Germline CDR1 reads SGHTS; CDR2 reads YDEGEE. The CDR3 contains 15 residues. CDR3 region: CASRLQAAPVSPLHF. CDR3 DNA: TGTGCCAGCAGGTTACAGGCTGCTCCGGTTTCACCCCTCCACTTT.

With regard to this clone: A read error may account for a junction end that differs from germline. The rearrangement links TRBV5-1 to TRBJ2-1, with D tentatively TRBD2 (5 bases). Germline CDR1 SGHRS, CDR2 YFSETQ. This CDR3 has 11 amino acids. The CDR3 nucleotides read TGCGCCAGCAGCTTGCTGGAGGATCTGATCTTC. Amino acid sequence: CASSLLEDLIF.

The genes are TRBV6-5 and TRBJ2-5; TRBD1 aligns across 8 bases. Looked up from germline, CDR1 is MNHEY and CDR2 is SVGAGI. This CDR3 is 14 amino acids long. V dropped 7 bases and J dropped 5; count of bases not matched to a gene: 9. CDR3 bases: TGTGCCAGCAACCGGACAGGGAATTTTGAGACCCAGTACTTC. This translates into CASNRTGNFETQYF.

The genes are TRBV11-2 and TRBJ1-5; 7 nucleotides match TRBD1. CDR3 size: 13 residues. Germline V gene data show CDR1 as SGHAT and CDR2 as FQNNGV. Trimming took 5 bases from V and 7 from J; bases not matched to a gene: 5. The CDR3 DNA sequence: TGTGCCAGCAGCCCCGACAGGGACCAGCCCCAGCATTTT. This codes for CASSPDRDQPQHF.

V usage is TRBV28 and J usage is TRBJ2-1; TRBD2 is a possible D gene (6 bases). The V gene's germline CDR1 is MDHEN and CDR2 SYDVKM. The CDR3 totals 17 residues. V lost 1 base to trimming and J lost 0 bases, with 13 bases between them. CDR3 sequence: CASSLFGGVSSYNEQFF. CDR3 in DNA: TGTGCCAGCAGTTTATTTGGCGGGGTCAGCTCCTACAATGAGCAGTTCTTC.

This chain connects TRBV5-1 to TRBJ1-1, with D uncertain. V was clipped by 0 bases and J by 3 bases, with 15 bases between them. Germline V CDR1 and CDR2: SGHRS, YFSETQ. The CDR3 totals 16 residues. Written as DNA, the CDR3 is TGCGCCAGCAGCTTGGGACCCCTGGATGGGGACACTGAAGCTTTCTTT. Translated, it gives CASSLGPLDGDTEAFF.

The V gene is TRBV19, the J gene TRBJ2-1; no definite D call. The CDR3 is 15 residues long. V lost 0 bases and J 0 bases, leaving 6 bases between the germline ends. CDR1 and CDR2 from the germline V gene are LNHDA and SQIVND (reference sequence). CDR3 loop: CASSIDRSSYNEQFF. CDR3 coding DNA: TGTGCCAGTAGTATAGACAGGAGCTCCTACAATGAGCAGTTCTTC.

V gene TRBV11-3 combines with J gene TRBJ2-5; TRBD2 might be the D (7 bases). The germline V gene has CDR1 SGHNT and CDR2 YENEEA. V dropped 5 bases and J dropped 2 bases, with 18 bases sitting between them. The CDR3 sequence is 16 residues long. This CDR3 is CASSRGYREGQETQYF. The CDR3 DNA is TGTGCCAGCAGCAGAGGGTACAGGGAGGGTCAAGAGACCCAGTACTTC.

V is TRBV10-1 and J is TRBJ2-1; maybe TRBD2 (10 bases). Trimming pared 5 bases from V and 3 bases from J, leaving 35 bases between. The CDR3 has 22 residues. In germline, CDR1 is WNHNN, CDR2 SYGVQD (reference sequence). CDR3 in amino acids: CASSNRDRVTGLAGGGYNEQFF. CDR3 sequence (DNA): TGCGCCAGCAGTAACCGGGACAGGGTGACGGGATTAGCGGGAGGAGGCTACAATGAGCAGTTCTTC.

The chain joins TRBV5-6 to TRBJ2-1, with TRBD1 matching over 11 bases. CDR1 and CDR2 (germline): SGHDT, YYEEEE. V was clipped by 4 bases and J by 0 bases; unmatched bases: 9. The CDR3 consists of 18 residues. The CDR3: CASSRRDRGILSYNEQFF. CDR3 nucleotide sequence: TGTGCCAGCAGCAGAAGGGACAGGGGGATCCTCTCCTACAATGAGCAGTTCTTC.

The V call is TRBV6-5, the J call TRBJ1-6; D is perhaps TRBD1 (5 bases). In germline, CDR1 is MNHEY, CDR2 SVGAGI. V was trimmed by 0 bases and J by 9 bases, leaving 9 bases between them. There are 14 residues in the CDR3. CDR3 residues: CASSYSMGVSPLHF. The CDR3 nucleotides read TGTGCCAGCAGTTACTCGATGGGGGTTTCACCCCTCCACTTT.

This clone has a handful of counts. V usage is TRBV7-3 and J usage is TRBJ2-5; D may be TRBD1 (5 bases). There are 13 residues in the CDR3. V lost 5 bases, J lost 4 bases, and 11 bases lay in between. CDR1 and CDR2 from the germline V gene are SGHTA and FQGTGA. The CDR3 reads CASSPQGSETQYF. The CDR3 region has the DNA TGTGCCAGCAGCCCGCAGGGTTCAGAGACCCAGTACTTC.

The chain uses TRBV6-5 and TRBJ1-1; 8 nucleotides line up with TRBD1. V shed 6 bases, J shed 4 bases, and the junction held 4 bases outside the gene matches. Germline assignment: CDR1 MNHEY and CDR2 SVGAGI. This CDR3 has 13 residues. CDR3 bases: TGTGCCAGCAGGTACAGGGGGTCCACTGAAGCTTTCTTT. Its protein is CASRYRGSTEAFF.

The chain links TRBV18 to TRBJ2-1, with TRBD2 matching over 11 bases. CDR1 and CDR2 (germline): KGHSH, LQKENI. This CDR3 region has 16 residues. J was trimmed by 1 base and V by 2 bases; bases with no gene match: 1. CDR3 bases: TGTGCCAGCTCACCAAGGACTAGCGGGTCCTACAATGAGCAGTTCTTC. Translating gives CASSPRTSGSYNEQFF.

This chain joins TRBV29-1 and TRBJ1-2; TRBD1 aligns across 7 bases. With V trimmed by 3 bases and J by 6 bases, 7 bases remained unmatched. Germline V gene data show CDR1 as SQVTM and CDR2 as ANQGSEA. This CDR3 is 13 amino acids long. The CDR3 reads CSVDRGTADGYTF. The CDR3 DNA follows: TGCAGCGTTGATCGCGGGACAGCCGATGGCTACACCTTC.

The rearrangement uses TRBV5-1 and TRBJ2-7; D is possibly TRBD1 or TRBD2 (6 bases each). The CDR3 is 14 residues long. Germline values: CDR1 SGHRS, CDR2 YFSETQ. The germline V and J ends were trimmed by 5 bases and 5 bases, with 17 bases remaining between them. CDR3 protein: CASRPRGDADEQYF. CDR3 sequence (DNA): TGCGCCAGCAGGCCAAGGGGGGATGCGGACGAGCAGTACTTC.

This chain uses TRBV6-1 with TRBJ1-3, with a possible D match to TRBD1 (5 bases). Germline lookup yields CDR1 MNHNS and CDR2 SASEGT. The ends were cut back, 3 bases at V and 1 base at J, with 7 bases in the middle. This CDR3 is built from 14 residues. The CDR3 DNA sequence: TGTGCCAGCAGTGACCGGACATCTGGAAACACCATATATTTT. This gives the protein CASSDRTSGNTIYF.

V is TRBV28 and J is TRBJ1-3; TRBD1 matches 8 bases. The CDR3 runs 16 residues. The V and J ends lost 0 bases and 4 bases, in that order; junction bases with no gene match: 5. From germline, CDR1 is MDHEN and CDR2 SYDVKM. The CDR3 coding sequence is TGTGCCAGCAGTTTATGGACAGGGGCGCTAGGAAACACCATATATTTT. Its protein product is CASSLWTGALGNTIYF.

V is TRBV2 and J is TRBJ1-5, with a tentative D call TRBD1 (6 bases). Germline CDR1 and CDR2: SNHLY and FYNNEI. The ends were cut back, 6 bases at V and 4 bases at J, with 16 bases in the middle. The CDR3 loop spans 15 amino acids. The CDR3 is CASSGARGPNQPQHF. The DNA of the CDR3 is TGTGCCAGCAGCGGTGCCAGGGGCCCAAATCAGCCCCAGCATTTT.

This sequence joins TRBV5-4 and TRBJ2-5; D is unresolved. Between the trimmed V and J ends, which lost 2 bases and 1 base, there was a span of 3 bases. There are 12 residues in the CDR3. The germline V gene has CDR1 SGHNT and CDR2 YYREEE (reference sequence). CDR3 DNA sequence: TGTGCCAGCAGCTTTGTCCAAGAGACCCAGTACTTC. It yields the protein CASSFVQETQYF.

The V gene is TRBV4-3, the J gene TRBJ2-1; TRBD2 matches 7 bases. The CDR3 consists of 13 residues. CDR1 and CDR2 from the germline V gene are LGHNA and YSLEER. The ends lost 1 base at V and 9 bases at J; junction bases unmatched: 3. CDR3 loop: CASSQVGGGEQFF. Written as DNA, the CDR3 is TGCGCCAGCAGCCAAGTGGGGGGGGGTGAGCAGTTCTTC.

V gene TRBV7-2 combines with J gene TRBJ1-5, with 10 bases matching TRBD1. The CDR3 consists of 16 residues. Looked up from germline, CDR1 is SGHTA and CDR2 is FQGNSA. Trimming took 1 base from V and 6 from J; bases not matched to a gene: 6. CDR3 in amino acids: CASSLEGQGRPQPQHF. CDR3 coding DNA: TGTGCCAGCAGCTTAGAGGGACAGGGGAGGCCTCAGCCCCAGCATTTT.

This rearrangement joins TRBV11-1 to TRBJ1-6, with unresolved D. CDR3 size: 13 residues. The germline V gene encodes CDR1 SGHAT and CDR2 FQDESV (reference sequence). V lost 5 bases and J 12 bases, leaving 14 bases between the germline ends. The CDR3, as DNA: TGTGCCAGCAGCCCCAATAGCCCCCAACCCCTCCACTTT. Its translation: CASSPNSPQPLHF.